The TCR beta chain described here comes from a study of blood T cell repertoires in COVID-19. Study-level background: Spain, Italy and the United States supplied samples that represented acute and convalescent COVID-19.

The J segment lost 5 bases and the V segment lost 5 bases, leaving 13 bases of the junction unmatched. Germline V gene lookup returns CDR1 MNHEY and CDR2 SMNVEV (reference sequence). There are 16 residues in the CDR3. This clone was seen a few times. Original processing methods: Amplification of reference gene primers was used by the study to estimate nucleated cell counts. TCRdb keeps only in-frame clones here, not all; method: immunoSEQ multiplex PCR. The V and J calls and the clone size are those of that table, but D and trimming were determined from the DNA. The repertoire holds around 290,000 clones, with approximately 92% as singletons. Membership in each cohort depended on participant-reported clinical history. Cohort 3 donors were reported recovered after two negative PCRs, clearance, or symptom resolution.

The sequence was obtained from a woman between 25 and 40 years old who had recovered from COVID-19. This chain links TRBV27 with TRBJ2-7; 9 bases fit TRBD2. Sequences were obtained from PBMCs or T cells enriched from blood (not recorded which). DNA of the CDR3: TGTGCCAGCAGTCGTTCGGCGAGCGGGAGGTTGAACGAGCAGTACTTC. Its translation is CASSRSASGRLNEQYF.